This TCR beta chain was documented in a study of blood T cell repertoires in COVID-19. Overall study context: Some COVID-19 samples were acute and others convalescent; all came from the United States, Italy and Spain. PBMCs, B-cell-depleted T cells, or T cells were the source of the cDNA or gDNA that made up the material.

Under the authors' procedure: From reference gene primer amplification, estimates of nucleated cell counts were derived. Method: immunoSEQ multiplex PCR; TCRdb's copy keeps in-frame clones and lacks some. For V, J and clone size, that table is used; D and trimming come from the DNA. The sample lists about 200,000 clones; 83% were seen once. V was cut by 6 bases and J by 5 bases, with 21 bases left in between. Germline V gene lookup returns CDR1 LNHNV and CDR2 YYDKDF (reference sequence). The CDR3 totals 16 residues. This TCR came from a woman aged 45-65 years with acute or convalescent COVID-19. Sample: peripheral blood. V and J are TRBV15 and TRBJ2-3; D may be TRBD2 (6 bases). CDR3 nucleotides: TGTGCCACCAGGCCGACCTTCGGGGGAGGCATAGATACGCAGTATTTT. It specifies CATRPTFGGGIDTQYF.